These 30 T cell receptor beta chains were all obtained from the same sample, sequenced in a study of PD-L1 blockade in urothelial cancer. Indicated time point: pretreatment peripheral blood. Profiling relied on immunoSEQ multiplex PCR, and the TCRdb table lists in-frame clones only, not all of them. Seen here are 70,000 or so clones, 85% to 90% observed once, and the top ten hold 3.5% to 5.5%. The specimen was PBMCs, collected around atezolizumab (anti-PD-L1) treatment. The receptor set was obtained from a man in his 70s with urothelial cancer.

CDR3 sequence (DNA): TGCGCCAGCAGTGAGTCGGGGGGTAGCGGGACAGATACGCAGTATTTT. Encoded protein: CASSESGGSGTDTQYF. The chain employs TRBV10-1 and TRBJ2-3; 7 nucleotides match TRBD2. Germline CDR1 WNHNN, CDR2 SYGVQD (reference sequence). The CDR3 length is 16 residues. With 0 bases clipped from V and 3 bases from J, the junction kept 6 bases outside the gene matches.

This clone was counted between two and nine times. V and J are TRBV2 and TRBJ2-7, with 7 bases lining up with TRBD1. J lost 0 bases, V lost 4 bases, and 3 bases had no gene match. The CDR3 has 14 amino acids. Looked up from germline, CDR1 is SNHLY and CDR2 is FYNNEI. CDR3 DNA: TGTGCCAGCAGTGTAGACAGGGCCTCCTACGAGCAGTACTTC. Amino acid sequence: CASSVDRASYEQYF.

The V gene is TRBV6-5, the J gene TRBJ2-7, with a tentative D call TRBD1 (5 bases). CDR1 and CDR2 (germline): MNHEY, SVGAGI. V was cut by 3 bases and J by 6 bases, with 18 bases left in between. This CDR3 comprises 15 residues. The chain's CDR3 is CASSYGFVGVGEQYF. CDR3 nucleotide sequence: TGTGCCAGCAGTTATGGGTTTGTAGGGGTGGGCGAGCAGTACTTC.

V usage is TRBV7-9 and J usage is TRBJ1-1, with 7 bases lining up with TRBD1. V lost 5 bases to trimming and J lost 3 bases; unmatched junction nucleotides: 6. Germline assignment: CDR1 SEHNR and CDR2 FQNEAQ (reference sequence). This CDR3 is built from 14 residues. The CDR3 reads CASSPRTGDTEAFF. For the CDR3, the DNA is TGTGCCAGCAGCCCTCGCACAGGGGACACTGAAGCTTTCTTT.

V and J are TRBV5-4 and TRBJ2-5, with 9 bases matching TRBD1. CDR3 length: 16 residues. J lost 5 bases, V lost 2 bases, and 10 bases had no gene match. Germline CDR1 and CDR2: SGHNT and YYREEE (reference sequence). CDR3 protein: CASSLELQGAVETQYF. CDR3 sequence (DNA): TGTGCCAGCAGCTTAGAACTACAGGGGGCGGTTGAGACCCAGTACTTC.

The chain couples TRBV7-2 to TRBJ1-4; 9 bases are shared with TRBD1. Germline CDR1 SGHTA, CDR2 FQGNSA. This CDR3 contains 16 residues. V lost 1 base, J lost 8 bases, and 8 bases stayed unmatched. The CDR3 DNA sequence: TGTGCCAGCAGCTTAGAGGGACAGGGTTGGCAGGAAAAACTGTTTTTT. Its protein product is CASSLEGQGWQEKLFF.

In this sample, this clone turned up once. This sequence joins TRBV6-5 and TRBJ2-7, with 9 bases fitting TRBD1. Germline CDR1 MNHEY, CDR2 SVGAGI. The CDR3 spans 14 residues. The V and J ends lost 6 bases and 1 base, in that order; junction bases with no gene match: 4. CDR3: CASRHRGQSYEQYF. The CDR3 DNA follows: TGTGCCAGCAGACACAGGGGGCAGTCCTACGAGCAGTACTTC.

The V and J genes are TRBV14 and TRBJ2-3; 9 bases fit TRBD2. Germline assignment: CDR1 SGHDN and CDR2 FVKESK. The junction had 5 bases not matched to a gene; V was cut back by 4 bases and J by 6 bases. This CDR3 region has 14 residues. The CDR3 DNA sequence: TGTGCCAGCAGCCCGTTAGCGGGAGCGGATACGCAGTATTTT. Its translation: CASSPLAGADTQYF.

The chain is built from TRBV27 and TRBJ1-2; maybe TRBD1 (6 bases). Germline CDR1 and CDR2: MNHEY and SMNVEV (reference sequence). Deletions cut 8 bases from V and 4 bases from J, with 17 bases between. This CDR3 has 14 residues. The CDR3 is CASASQGNGYGYTF. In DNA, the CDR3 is TGTGCCAGCGCATCGCAGGGGAATGGCTATGGCTACACCTTC.

The CDR3 region is CASSETRTGDGYTF. The CDR3, as DNA: TGTGCCAGCAGTGAAACCCGGACAGGGGATGGCTACACCTTC. V and J are TRBV6-1 and TRBJ1-2; TRBD1 agrees at 9 bases. The CDR3 sequence is 14 residues long. V was clipped by 2 bases and J by 6 bases; unmatched bases: 4. Per germline, CDR1 MNHNS and CDR2 SASEGT.

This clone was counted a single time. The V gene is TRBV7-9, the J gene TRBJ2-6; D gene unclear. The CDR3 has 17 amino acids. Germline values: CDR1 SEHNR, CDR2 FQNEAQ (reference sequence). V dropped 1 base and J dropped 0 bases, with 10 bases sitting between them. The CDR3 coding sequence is TGTGCCAGCAGCTTAGGCCCCAGTGGCTCTGGGGCCAACGTCCTGACTTTC. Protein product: CASSLGPSGSGANVLTF.

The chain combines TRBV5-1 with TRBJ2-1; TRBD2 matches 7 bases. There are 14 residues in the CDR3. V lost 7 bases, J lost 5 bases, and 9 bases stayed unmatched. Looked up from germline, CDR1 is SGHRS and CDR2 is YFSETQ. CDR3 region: CASGRTSTNNEQFF. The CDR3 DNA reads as TGCGCCAGCGGCCGGACTAGTACCAACAATGAGCAGTTCTTC.

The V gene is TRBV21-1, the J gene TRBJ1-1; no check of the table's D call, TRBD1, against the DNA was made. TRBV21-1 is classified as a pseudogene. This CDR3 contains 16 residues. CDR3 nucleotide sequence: TGTGCCAGCAGCGGGCCCAGGGGGCCCATGGTCCCTGAAGCTTTCTTT. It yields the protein CASSGPRGPMVPEAFF.

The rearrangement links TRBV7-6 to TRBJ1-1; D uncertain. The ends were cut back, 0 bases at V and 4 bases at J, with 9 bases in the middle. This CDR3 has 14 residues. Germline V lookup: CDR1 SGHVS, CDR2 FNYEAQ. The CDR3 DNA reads TGTGCCAGCAGCTTAGCGCCCAGGCGCACTGAAGCTTTCTTT. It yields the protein CASSLAPRRTEAFF.

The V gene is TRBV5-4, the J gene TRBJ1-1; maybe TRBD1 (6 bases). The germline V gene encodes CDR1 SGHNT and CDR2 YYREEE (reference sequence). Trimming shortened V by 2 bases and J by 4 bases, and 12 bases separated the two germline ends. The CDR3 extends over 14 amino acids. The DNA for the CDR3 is TGTGCCAGCAGCTTCGGACAGCGGACCACTGAAGCTTTCTTT. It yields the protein CASSFGQRTTEAFF.

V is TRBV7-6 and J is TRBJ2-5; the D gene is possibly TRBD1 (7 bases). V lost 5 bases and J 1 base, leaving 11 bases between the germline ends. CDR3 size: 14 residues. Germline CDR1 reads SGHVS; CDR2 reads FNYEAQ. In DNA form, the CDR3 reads TGTGCCAGCAGCGCGGGACAGTCCCAAGAGACCCAGTACTTC. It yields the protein CASSAGQSQETQYF. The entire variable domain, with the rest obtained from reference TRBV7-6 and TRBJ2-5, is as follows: GAGVSQSPRYKVTKRGQDVALRCDPISGHVSLYWYRQALGQGPEFLTYFNYEAQQDKSGLPNDRFSAERPEGSISTLTIQRTEQRDSAMYRCASSAGQSQETQYFGPGTRLLVL.

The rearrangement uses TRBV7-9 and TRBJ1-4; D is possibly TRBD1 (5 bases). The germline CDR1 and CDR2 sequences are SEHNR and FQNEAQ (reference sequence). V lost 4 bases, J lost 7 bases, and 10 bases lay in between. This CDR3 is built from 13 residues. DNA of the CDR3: TGTGCCAGCAGCTCAGGGTCTCGTGAAAAACTGTTTTTT. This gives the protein CASSSGSREKLFF.

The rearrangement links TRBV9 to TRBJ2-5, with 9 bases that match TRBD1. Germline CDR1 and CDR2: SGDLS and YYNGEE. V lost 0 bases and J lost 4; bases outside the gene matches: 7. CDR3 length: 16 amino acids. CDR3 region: CASSVGTGGLGETQYF. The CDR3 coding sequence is TGTGCCAGCAGCGTAGGTACAGGGGGCCTTGGAGAGACCCAGTACTTC.

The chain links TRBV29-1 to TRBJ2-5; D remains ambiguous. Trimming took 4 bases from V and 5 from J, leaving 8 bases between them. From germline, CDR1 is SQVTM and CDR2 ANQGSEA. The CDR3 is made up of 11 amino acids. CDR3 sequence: CSVAPLETQYF. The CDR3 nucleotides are TGCAGCGTTGCTCCTCTGGAGACCCAGTACTTC.

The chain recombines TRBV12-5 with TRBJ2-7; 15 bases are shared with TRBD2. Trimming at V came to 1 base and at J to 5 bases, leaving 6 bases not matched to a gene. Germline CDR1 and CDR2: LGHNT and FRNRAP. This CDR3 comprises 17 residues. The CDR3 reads CASGLGTSGRAINEQYF. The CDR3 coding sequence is TGTGCTAGTGGTTTGGGGACTAGCGGGAGGGCCATCAACGAGCAGTACTTC.

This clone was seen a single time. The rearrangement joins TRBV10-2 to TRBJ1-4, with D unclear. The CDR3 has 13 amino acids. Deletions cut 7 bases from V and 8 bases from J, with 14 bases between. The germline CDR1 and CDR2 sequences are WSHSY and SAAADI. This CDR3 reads CASTVGLVEKLFF. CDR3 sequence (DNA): TGCGCCAGCACCGTAGGCCTAGTCGAAAAACTGTTTTTT.

CDR3 in amino acids: CASSLEISSNQPQHF. CDR3 nucleotides: TGCGCCAGCAGCTTGGAGATCAGTAGCAATCAGCCCCAGCATTTT. The chain combines TRBV5-1 with TRBJ1-5, with D uncertain. CDR1 is SGHRS and CDR2 is YFSETQ in the germline V gene. Trimming removed 0 bases at V and 0 bases at J, with 7 bases between. This CDR3 is built from 15 residues.

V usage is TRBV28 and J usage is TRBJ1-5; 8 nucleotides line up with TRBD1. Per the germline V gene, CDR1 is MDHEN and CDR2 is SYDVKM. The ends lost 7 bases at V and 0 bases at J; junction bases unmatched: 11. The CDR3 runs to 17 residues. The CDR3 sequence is CASTSGTGRYSNQPQHF. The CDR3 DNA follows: TGTGCCAGCACCTCCGGGACAGGACGATATAGCAATCAGCCCCAGCATTTT.

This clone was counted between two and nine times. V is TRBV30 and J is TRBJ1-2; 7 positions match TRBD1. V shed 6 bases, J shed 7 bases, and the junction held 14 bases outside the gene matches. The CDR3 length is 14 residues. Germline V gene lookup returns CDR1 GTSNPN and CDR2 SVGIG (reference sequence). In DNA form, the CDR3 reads TGTGCCTGCCATACAGGGACAGACCTCTCTGGCTACACCTTC. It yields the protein CACHTGTDLSGYTF.

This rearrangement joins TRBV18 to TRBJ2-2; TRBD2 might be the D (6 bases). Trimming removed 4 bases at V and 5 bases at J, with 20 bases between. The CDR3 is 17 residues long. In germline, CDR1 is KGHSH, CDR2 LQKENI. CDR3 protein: CASSQGVGGVRTGELFF. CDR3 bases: TGTGCCAGCTCACAGGGCGTCGGGGGAGTCAGAACCGGGGAGCTGTTTTTT.

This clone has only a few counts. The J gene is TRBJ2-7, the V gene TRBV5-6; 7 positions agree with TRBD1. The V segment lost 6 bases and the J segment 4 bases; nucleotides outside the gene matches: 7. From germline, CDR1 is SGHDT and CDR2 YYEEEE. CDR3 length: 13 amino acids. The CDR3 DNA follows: TGTGCCAGCACGGACAGGTTCAAATACGAGCAGTACTTC. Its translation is CASTDRFKYEQYF.

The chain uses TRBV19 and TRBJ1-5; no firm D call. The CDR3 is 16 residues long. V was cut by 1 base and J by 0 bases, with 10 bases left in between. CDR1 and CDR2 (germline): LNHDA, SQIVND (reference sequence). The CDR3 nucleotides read TGTGCCAGTAGTATAGGGAGGCCTGCTAGCAATCAGCCCCAGCATTTT. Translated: CASSIGRPASNQPQHF.

This CDR3 reads CASSLRGGNGYTF. The CDR3 nucleotides are TGTGCCAGCAGCTTGAGGGGGGGGAACGGCTACACCTTC. The chain joins TRBV5-4 to TRBJ1-2, with a tentative D call TRBD1 (6 bases). Germline CDR1 is SGHNT and CDR2 is YYREEE (reference sequence). CDR3 size: 13 residues. With 1 base removed from V and 8 bases from J, the gap between germline ends came to 12 bases.

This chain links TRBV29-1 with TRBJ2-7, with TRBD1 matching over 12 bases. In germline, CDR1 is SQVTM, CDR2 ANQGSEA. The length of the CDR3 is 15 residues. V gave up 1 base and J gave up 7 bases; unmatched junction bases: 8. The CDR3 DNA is TGCAGCGTTGAAGGAGGGGGACAGGGGGCGTGGGAGCAGTACTTC. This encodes CSVEGGGQGAWEQYF.

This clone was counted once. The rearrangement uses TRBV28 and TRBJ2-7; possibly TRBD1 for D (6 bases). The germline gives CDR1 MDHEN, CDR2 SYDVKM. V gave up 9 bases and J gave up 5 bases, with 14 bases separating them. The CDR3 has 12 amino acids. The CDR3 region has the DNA TGTGCCAGTGGGACACTTCTCAACGAGCAGTACTTC. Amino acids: CASGTLLNEQYF. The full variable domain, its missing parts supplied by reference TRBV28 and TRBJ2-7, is DVKVTQSSRYLVKRTGEKVFLECVQDMDHENMFWYRQDPGLGLRLIYFSYDVKMKEKGDIPEGYSVSREKKERFSLILESASTNQTSMYLCASGTLLNEQYFGPGTRLTVT.